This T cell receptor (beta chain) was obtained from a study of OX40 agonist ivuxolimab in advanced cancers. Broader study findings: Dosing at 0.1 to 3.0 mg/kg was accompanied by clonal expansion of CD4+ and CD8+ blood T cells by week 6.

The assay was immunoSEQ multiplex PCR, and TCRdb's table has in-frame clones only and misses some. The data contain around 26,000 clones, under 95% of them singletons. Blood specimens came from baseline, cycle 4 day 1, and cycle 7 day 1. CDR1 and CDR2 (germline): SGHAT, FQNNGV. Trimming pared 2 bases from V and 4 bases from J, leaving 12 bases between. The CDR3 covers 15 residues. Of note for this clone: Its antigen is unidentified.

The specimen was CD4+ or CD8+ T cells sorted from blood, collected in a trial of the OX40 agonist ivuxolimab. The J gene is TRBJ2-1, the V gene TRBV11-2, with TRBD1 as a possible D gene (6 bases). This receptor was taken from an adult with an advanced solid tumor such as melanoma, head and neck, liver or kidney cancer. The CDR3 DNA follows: TGTGCCAGCAGCTTATCAGGGGCTAGTTACAATGAGCAGTTCTTC. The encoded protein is CASSLSGASYNEQFF.